This T cell receptor (beta chain) appears in the sequencing data of a study of blood T cells in healthy people across ages. Details on this clonotype: The junction does not match germline at one end; this may be a read error.

The second PCR ran roughly 6 to 11 cycles with a sample-barcoded 5' primer and J-beta primers. TCRdb re-called the 5' RACE reads through MiXCR, storing one row per CDR3 protein. In the table there are approximately 1.5 million distinct CDR3 sequences, about 45% of which are singletons. This CDR3 is 14 amino acids long. CDR1 is MNHEY, CDR2 SMNVEV, per germline (reference sequence). It was approximately 10 milliliters of peripheral blood that were drawn from each donor. The chain couples TRBV27 to TRBJ2-1; D is uncertain. The sample taken for sequencing was blood. This clonotype originated in a woman under 30 in good health. This chain's CDR3 is CASSSSHTYNEQSF. The CDR3 DNA sequence: TGTGCCAGCAGTTCCTCCCATACCTACAATGAGCAGTCCTTC.